The T cell receptor (beta chain) described here comes from a study of shared clonotypes between healthy human individuals. Background on the study: Three plates each covered CD4 naive and memory; CD8 naive two, CD8 memory one.

As to this clone: Distinct nucleotide sequences in the sample also encode this CDR3.

For sorted subsets, 150 to 200 ng DNA per replicate equaled about 30,000 T cell genomes. TCRdb keeps only in-frame clones here, not all; method: immunoSEQ multiplex PCR. The repertoire holds about 2,100,000 clones, with 85% to 95% as singletons. CD45RO negativity and positive selection for CCR7 defined naive CD8 cells, a population that excluded terminally differentiated effector memory CD45RA+ cells. V lost 5 bases to trimming and J lost 6 bases; unmatched junction nucleotides: 5. Germline-derived CDR1 and CDR2 are SEHNR and FQNEAQ (reference sequence). The CDR3 loop spans 14 amino acids. This clonotype originated in a man between 18 and 35 years old in good health. Some clones in this sample may be carry-over from other donors' samples. Source material: naive CD8+ T cells from PBMCs. The chain has TRBV7-9 and TRBJ2-1; 9 nucleotides match TRBD1. CDR3: CASSPGQGLNEQFF. CDR3 DNA: TGTGCCAGCAGCCCGGGACAGGGACTCAATGAGCAGTTCTTC.